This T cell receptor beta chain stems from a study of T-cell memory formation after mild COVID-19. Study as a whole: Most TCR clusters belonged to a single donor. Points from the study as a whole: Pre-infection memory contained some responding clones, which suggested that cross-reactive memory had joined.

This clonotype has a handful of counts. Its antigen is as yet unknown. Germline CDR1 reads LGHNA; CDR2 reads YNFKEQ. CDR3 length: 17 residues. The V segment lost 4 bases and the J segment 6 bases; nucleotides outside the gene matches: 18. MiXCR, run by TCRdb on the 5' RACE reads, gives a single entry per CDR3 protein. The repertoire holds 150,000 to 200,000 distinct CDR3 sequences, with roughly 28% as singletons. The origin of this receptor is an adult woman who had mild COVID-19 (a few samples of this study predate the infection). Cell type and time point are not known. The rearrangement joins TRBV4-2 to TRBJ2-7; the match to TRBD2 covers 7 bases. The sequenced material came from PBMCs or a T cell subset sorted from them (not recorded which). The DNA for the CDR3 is TGTGCCAGCAGCCCCACTCCCTCCGGGACTACCCCAAGCGAGCAGTACTTC. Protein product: CASSPTPSGTTPSEQYF.